This record looks at one TCR beta chain sequence and its context. The data derive from a study of blood T cell repertoires in COVID-19. Background on the study: Acute and convalescent COVID-19 specimens originated in the United States, Italy and Spain.

Germline V gene data show CDR1 as SNHLY and CDR2 as FYNNEI. This CDR3 has 16 amino acids. V gave up 10 bases and J gave up 5 bases; unmatched junction bases: 17. Method: immunoSEQ multiplex PCR; TCRdb's copy keeps in-frame clones and lacks some. The table includes approximately 270,000 clones, 70% to 90% detected once. Residents of about two dozen US areas, aged roughly 18 to 89 years, made up the participants. The chain carries TRBV2 and TRBJ2-1; 7 bases are a match to TRBD1. This TCR came from a woman aged 45-65 years who had recovered from COVID-19. Sequenced material: PBMCs or T cells enriched from blood (not recorded which). DNA for the CDR3: TGTGCCACCAGGGATGGGTACAGGGGATTCGACAATGAGCAGTTCTTC. Translated: CATRDGYRGFDNEQFF.